A single T cell receptor (beta chain) is shown here with its context. Its antigen is not identified. Profiling relied on immunoSEQ multiplex PCR, and the TCRdb table lists in-frame clones only, not all of them. The table has around 330,000 clones, approximately 67% seen once. These data are taken from a study of cytotoxic CD8 clonotypes in ibrutinib-treated CLL. About 2.2 micrograms of genomic DNA came from cryopreserved PBMCs for TCR beta libraries. Study conclusions and caveats: An increase in clonality occurred at ibrutinib response, followed by a return toward baseline at progression.

The CDR3 runs 16 residues. After removal of 3 bases from V and 2 bases from J, the junction contained 9 bases not matched to a gene. Germline V lookup: CDR1 SGHRS, CDR2 YFSETQ. This chain joins TRBV5-1 and TRBJ2-3, with 7 bases identical to TRBD1. Specimen: PBMCs, collected after 36 months of ibrutinib treatment. This TCR derives from a human donor with chronic lymphocytic leukemia. The CDR3 sequence: CASSWKLRGPTDTQYF. As DNA, the CDR3 is TGCGCCAGCAGCTGGAAGTTGAGGGGGCCCACAGATACGCAGTATTTT.